One and the same sample provided the 27 T cell receptor beta chains below, sequenced in a study of radiotherapy plus CTLA-4 blockade in lung cancer. Produced via immunoSEQ multiplex PCR; TCRdb's table is partial and in-frame only. Of some 80,000 clones in the sample, approximately 80% were seen once. Sequencing was performed on peripheral blood, taken from a patient treated with radiotherapy plus ipilimumab. These TCRs come from a human donor with non-small cell lung cancer who had stable disease on radiotherapy plus ipilimumab.

This clone was detected once. V and J are TRBV28 and TRBJ1-1, with 8 bases aligning to TRBD1. CDR1 and CDR2 (germline): MDHEN, SYDVKM. V lost 8 bases, J lost 11 bases, and 16 bases stayed unmatched. The CDR3 has 14 residues. The CDR3 DNA follows: TGTGCCAGCGGACAGGGCGGGGGCGCACGAATGGCTTTCTTT. Its protein is CASGQGGGARMAFF.

The chain recombines TRBV28 with TRBJ1-3; D uncertain. Germline V gene lookup returns CDR1 MDHEN and CDR2 SYDVKM. The CDR3 spans 14 residues. V lost 6 bases to trimming and J lost 0 bases, with 9 bases between them. This chain's CDR3 is CASSQYTSGNTIYF. Written as DNA, the CDR3 is TGTGCCAGCAGCCAATACACCTCTGGAAACACCATATATTTT.

The chain recombines TRBV19 with TRBJ2-7; 8 positions match TRBD2. The germline CDR1 and CDR2 sequences are LNHDA and SQIVND (reference sequence). The CDR3 runs to 15 residues. J lost 4 bases, V lost 5 bases, and 10 bases had no gene match. The CDR3 reads CASSSQAGVLYEQYF. CDR3 nucleotides: TGTGCCAGTAGTTCCCAAGCGGGAGTCCTATACGAGCAGTACTTC.

This clone has only one observation. V gene TRBV27 combines with J gene TRBJ2-3; D might be TRBD1 or TRBD2, each matching 5 bases. The CDR3 contains 16 residues. CDR1 is MNHEY and CDR2 is SMNVEV in the germline V gene (reference sequence). The V end was cut by 0 bases, the J end by 1 base, with 11 bases between. The CDR3 is CASSLSREGGTDTQYF. The CDR3 DNA sequence: TGTGCCAGCAGTTTATCGAGGGAAGGGGGCACAGATACGCAGTATTTT.

The rearrangement uses TRBV5-1 and TRBJ2-7, with D possibly being TRBD1 or TRBD2 (7 bases each). Between the trimmed V and J ends, which lost 0 bases and 7 bases, there was a span of 17 bases. This CDR3 has 15 amino acids. Germline-derived CDR1 and CDR2 are SGHRS and YFSETQ. CDR3 DNA: TGCGCCAGCAGCTTGGGCCCAGGGGGGGAGTTAGAGCAGTACTTC. Its protein is CASSLGPGGELEQYF.

The rearrangement uses TRBV9 and TRBJ2-7; 14 positions match TRBD2. Trimming took 4 bases from V and 6 from J; bases not matched to a gene: 3. CDR3 length: 14 amino acids. Germline loops: CDR1 SGDLS, CDR2 YYNGEE. Here the CDR3 DNA reads TGTGCCAGCAGCACGACTAGCGGGAGGGGCGAGCAGTACTTC. This encodes CASSTTSGRGEQYF.

The chain couples TRBV6-1 to TRBJ2-2; tentative D call: TRBD2 (6 bases). Germline CDR1 and CDR2: MNHNS and SASEGT. V was shortened by 3 bases and J by 0 bases, with 8 bases between the two germline ends. CDR3 length equals 15 residues. The CDR3 region is CASSELAANTGELFF. The CDR3 DNA sequence: TGTGCCAGCAGTGAGTTAGCGGCGAACACCGGGGAGCTGTTTTTT.

This clone has a single count. The chain employs TRBV10-2 and TRBJ1-5; D not resolved. The V and J ends lost 6 bases and 0 bases respectively, with 12 bases between them. The CDR3 has 15 residues. Germline V gene data show CDR1 as WSHSY and CDR2 as SAAADI. CDR3 region: CASRVNSDSNQPQHF. CDR3 in DNA: TGCGCCAGCAGAGTCAACAGCGATAGCAATCAGCCCCAGCATTTT.

This chain uses TRBV2 with TRBJ2-3, with TRBD2 identical over 10 bases. CDR1 and CDR2 from the germline V gene are SNHLY and FYNNEI. The junction had 9 bases not matched to a gene; V was cut back by 6 bases and J by 6 bases. CDR3 size: 15 residues. DNA of the CDR3: TGTGCCAGCAGAGACCCGGGACTAGCGTCGGATACGCAGTATTTT. Translated, it gives CASRDPGLASDTQYF.

This chain links TRBV7-3 with TRBJ2-7; unclear D gene. Germline CDR1 and CDR2: SGHTA and FQGTGA. Deletions cut 2 bases from V and 0 bases from J, with 5 bases between. The CDR3 is 13 residues long. Here the CDR3 reads CASSLYDSYEQYF. CDR3 coding DNA: TGTGCCAGCAGCTTATACGACTCCTACGAGCAGTACTTC.

The gene calls are TRBV5-1 and TRBJ2-4; D might be TRBD1 or TRBD2, each matching 5 bases. The germline gives CDR1 SGHRS, CDR2 YFSETQ. V gave up 1 base and J gave up 8 bases, with 13 bases separating them. The CDR3 runs to 14 residues. The CDR3 region has the DNA TGCGCCAGCAGCTTGCCCAGGGAGAACGACATTCAGTACTTC. Its protein is CASSLPRENDIQYF. Combining the CDR3 with reference TRBV5-1 and TRBJ2-4 gives the whole variable domain KAGVTQTPRYLIKTRGQQVTLSCSPISGHRSVSWYQQTPGQGLQFLFEYFSETQRNKGNFPGRFSGRQFSNSRSEMNVSTLELGDSALYLCASSLPRENDIQYFGAGTRLSVL.

The chain uses TRBV18 and TRBJ1-4; D is uncertain. The CDR3 sequence is 16 residues long. Between the trimmed V and J ends, which lost 0 bases and 4 bases, there was a span of 12 bases. Germline V gene sequence: CDR1 KGHSH, CDR2 LQKENI. The CDR3 loop is CASSPPAAGFNEKLFF. CDR3 DNA: TGTGCCAGCTCACCACCTGCCGCCGGGTTTAATGAAAAACTGTTTTTT.

J is TRBJ2-7 and V is TRBV13; 10 nucleotides align to TRBD2. Germline lookup yields CDR1 PRHDT and CDR2 FYEKMQ (reference sequence). The V and J ends lost 2 bases and 2 bases, in that order; junction bases with no gene match: 3. CDR3 size: 15 residues. The CDR3 protein is CASSLKAGGPYEQYF. CDR3 nucleotide sequence: TGTGCCAGCAGCTTAAAAGCGGGAGGGCCCTACGAGCAGTACTTC.

The chain uses TRBV30 and TRBJ1-2; D gene ambiguous. This CDR3 is 13 amino acids long. Trimming cost V 0 bases and J 8 bases, with 13 bases left between them. The germline V gene encodes CDR1 GTSNPN and CDR2 SVGIG (reference sequence). CDR3 loop: CAWSVSRAVGYTF. The CDR3 DNA sequence: TGTGCCTGGAGTGTATCCCGGGCAGTCGGCTACACCTTC.

This chain connects TRBV5-4 to TRBJ2-3, with 13 nucleotides matching TRBD2. V was clipped by 6 bases and J by 3 bases; unmatched bases: 7. CDR1 and CDR2 (germline): SGHNT, YYREEE (reference sequence). This CDR3 comprises 16 residues. CDR3 loop: CASKPQTSGRTDTQYF. CDR3 DNA sequence: TGTGCCAGCAAGCCCCAGACTAGCGGGAGGACAGATACGCAGTATTTT.

The gene calls are TRBV27 and TRBJ2-7; TRBD1 matches at 9 bases. The V gene's germline CDR1 is MNHEY and CDR2 SMNVEV (reference sequence). J gave up 3 bases and V 3 bases, and 3 bases lay outside the gene matches. This CDR3 has 14 amino acids. For the CDR3, the DNA is TGTGCCAGCAGTTTCTTGGACAGGGGCTACGAGCAGTACTTC. Translation gives CASSFLDRGYEQYF.

Regarding this clone: Germline is not matched at one junction end, which may reflect a read error. This rearrangement joins TRBV7-7 to TRBJ2-5; 15 positions agree with TRBD2. Germline CDR1 and CDR2: SSHAT and FNYEAQ (reference sequence). The CDR3 sequence is 17 residues long. This CDR3 reads CASSLDGTSGRKETQYF. DNA of the CDR3: TGTGCTAGCAGCTTAGATGGGACTAGCGGGAGGAAAGAGACCCAGTACTTC. Full variable domain (missing parts from reference TRBV7-7 and TRBJ2-5): GAGVSQSPRYKVTKRGQDVTLRCDPISSHATLYWYQQALGQGPEFLTYFNYEAQPDKSGLPSDRFSAERPEGSISTLTIQRTEQRDSAMYRCASSLDGTSGRKETQYFGPGTRLLVL.

The chain uses TRBV9 and TRBJ2-1; 7 bases are a match to TRBD2. The junction had 12 bases not matched to a gene; V was cut back by 5 bases and J by 4 bases. In germline, CDR1 is SGDLS, CDR2 YYNGEE. This CDR3 comprises 16 residues. The CDR3 bases are TGTGCCAGCAGTGGAGGAGGGCTAGCGGTATACAATGAGCAGTTCTTC. Amino acid sequence: CASSGGGLAVYNEQFF.

This chain links TRBV6-1 with TRBJ1-1, with 8 bases that match TRBD1. This CDR3 has 17 residues. Germline-derived CDR1 and CDR2 are MNHNS and SASEGT. With V trimmed by 3 bases and J by 2 bases, 11 bases remained unmatched. In DNA form, the CDR3 reads TGTGCCAGCAGTGACCCGGGACAGGTGACTTCCAACACTGAAGCTTTCTTT. Its translation is CASSDPGQVTSNTEAFF.

This clone was counted only a few times. CDR3 region: CASSLPVGGYGYTF. As DNA, the CDR3 is TGTGCCAGCAGTTTACCCGTAGGGGGCTATGGCTACACCTTC. The chain joins TRBV28 to TRBJ1-2; possible D gene TRBD1, 6 bases. V lost 2 bases and J lost 4, with 11 bases in between. The CDR3 contains 14 residues. Germline V gives CDR1 MDHEN, CDR2 SYDVKM.

The genes are TRBV29-1 and TRBJ2-7; possibly TRBD1 or TRBD2 for D (5 bases each). V lost 6 bases and J lost 2, with 11 bases in between. The CDR3 loop spans 12 amino acids. Germline V gene data show CDR1 as SQVTM and CDR2 as ANQGSEA. The CDR3, as DNA: TGCAGCGTCCCCTGGGGGACCTACGAGCAGTACTTC. This gives the protein CSVPWGTYEQYF.

V gene TRBV29-1 combines with J gene TRBJ1-2, with unresolved D. Germline V gene lookup returns CDR1 SQVTM and CDR2 ANQGSEA. The CDR3 is made up of 11 amino acids. V lost 3 bases and J lost 8, with 10 bases in between. The CDR3 bases are TGCAGCGTTGAGAAGGTTGGGGGCTACACCTTC. This encodes CSVEKVGGYTF.

The chain uses TRBV4-1 and TRBJ2-1; D is unresolved. In germline, CDR1 is MGHRA, CDR2 YSYEKL. This CDR3 spans 13 amino acids. Trimming cost V 4 bases and J 7 bases, with 11 bases left between them. In DNA form, the CDR3 reads TGCGCCAGCAGCCGCGTGGATGATAATGAGCAGTTCTTC. This translates into CASSRVDDNEQFF.

The CDR3 DNA sequence: TGTGCCAGCAGCTTAGGCGGGGCTACATTCTATGGCTACACCTTC. Residues: CASSLGGATFYGYTF. This chain links TRBV13 with TRBJ1-2; tentative D call: TRBD1 (5 bases). V was clipped by 0 bases and J by 4 bases, with 12 bases between them. Looked up from germline, CDR1 is PRHDT and CDR2 is FYEKMQ (reference sequence). The CDR3 is 15 amino acids.

This clone was observed a few times. At the DNA level, this CDR3 is encoded by other sequences in the same sample as well. This chain joins TRBV2 and TRBJ2-5; no definite D call. CDR3 length: 14 residues. Germline V lookup: CDR1 SNHLY, CDR2 FYNNEI. Trimming removed 7 bases from V and 0 bases from J, with 12 bases in between. In DNA, the CDR3 is TGTGCCAGCAACGGCGGCACCTACCAAGAGACCCAGTACTTC. Protein sequence: CASNGGTYQETQYF.

The chain combines TRBV1 with TRBJ2-5; the listed D gene, TRBD2, was not tested against the DNA. TRBV1 is marked as a pseudogene. The CDR3 totals 16 residues. The CDR3 bases are TGCACCAGCAGCCACCCAGTAGCGGGAGATCGAGAGACCCAGTACTTC. Its protein product is CTSSHPVAGDRETQYF.

J is TRBJ2-7 and V is TRBV10-2; 8 nucleotides align to TRBD2. The germline CDR1 and CDR2 sequences are WSHSY and SAAADI. With V trimmed by 4 bases and J by 0 bases, 8 bases remained unmatched. CDR3 size: 16 residues. As DNA, the CDR3 is TGCGCCAGCAGTGGGGGAGGGACTAGAAGCTCCTACGAGCAGTACTTC. It is translated as CASSGGGTRSSYEQYF.